This TCR beta chain appears in the sequencing data of a study of cytomegalovirus exposure and HLA in healthy donors. Study as a whole: In a later analysis, it was reported that the approximately 110 validation repertoires had been produced on the same platform as the roughly 610 repertoires belonging to the first cohort.

Generated by immunoSEQ multiplex PCR, the TCRdb table keeps only in-frame clones and is missing some. This sample carries approximately 100,000 clones, roughly nine tenths of them seen once, and the ten largest clones take 3% to 4%. Germline V gene lookup returns CDR1 SQVTM and CDR2 ANQGSEA. The CDR3 has 16 amino acids. Trimming shortened V by 5 bases and J by 6 bases, and 22 bases separated the two germline ends. The chain recombines TRBV29-1 with TRBJ2-2; D is possibly TRBD2 (6 bases). The sequence was collected from a young woman in good health and CMV-seronegative. The sequenced sample was PBMCs. DNA of the CDR3: TGCAGCGTTTTAGTAAGGGGAGGAGGAACGGCCGGGGAGCTGTTTTTT. Amino acid sequence: CSVLVRGGGTAGELFF.